A single sample gave rise to the 27 T cell receptor beta chains below, sequenced in a study of T cell changes during pregnancy in multiple sclerosis. Clones were read by immunoSEQ multiplex PCR, and TCRdb kept only the in-frame ones, dropping some. The data contain fewer than 45,000 clones, more than 75% of them singletons. Sample: peripheral blood, taken in the second trimester of pregnancy. Receptor source: a female donor in good health, enrolled as a control in a pregnancy study.

V usage is TRBV7-9 and J usage is TRBJ1-2; TRBD1 matches at 8 bases. The CDR3 spans 17 residues. CDR1 and CDR2 (germline): SEHNR, FQNEAQ (reference sequence). V lost 1 base to trimming and J lost 2 bases; unmatched junction nucleotides: 9. CDR3 sequence (DNA): TGTGCCAGCAGCTTAGGAGGGAGACAGGGGCTAAACTATGGCTACACCTTC. This translates into CASSLGGRQGLNYGYTF.

The chain combines TRBV4-1 with TRBJ2-7; D call uncertain. Germline assignment: CDR1 MGHRA and CDR2 YSYEKL. V lost 4 bases and J 1 base, leaving 8 bases between the germline ends. The CDR3 has 13 residues. CDR3 residues: CASSPQASYEQYF. In DNA, the CDR3 is TGCGCCAGCAGCCCCCAGGCATCCTACGAGCAGTACTTC.

This clone was seen once. The chain combines TRBV27 with TRBJ1-1, with 8 positions matching TRBD1. The length of the CDR3 is 14 residues. Germline trimming cut 0 bases from V and 8 bases from J; bases unmatched to any gene: 5. Germline V gene data show CDR1 as MNHEY and CDR2 as SMNVEV (reference sequence). CDR3 sequence (DNA): TGTGCCAGCAGTTTATCCGGACAGGGAAGAGAAGCTTTCTTT. Its translation: CASSLSGQGREAFF.

The chain has TRBV23-1 and TRBJ2-7; D perhaps matches TRBD2 (6 bases). TRBV23-1 is annotated as an ORF whose role is uncertain. The CDR3 has 15 residues. The V gene lost 4 bases and the J gene lost 0 bases, with 13 bases spanning the gap. The CDR3 reads CASSRERASSYEQYF. CDR3 nucleotides: TGCGCCAGCAGTCGGGAGCGGGCCAGCTCCTACGAGCAGTACTTC.

The V gene is TRBV27, the J gene TRBJ1-2; D gene unclear. V was cut by 0 bases and J by 4 bases, with 12 bases left in between. Germline lookup yields CDR1 MNHEY and CDR2 SMNVEV (reference sequence). The CDR3 is 15 amino acids. The CDR3 DNA reads TGTGCCAGCAGTTTATCGGCGGGGAGCGGCTATGGCTACACCTTC. Its translation is CASSLSAGSGYGYTF.

In its sample, this clone was seen a few times. This chain links TRBV11-1 with TRBJ1-4, with 11 bases that match TRBD1. The CDR3 sequence is 16 residues long. The germline CDR1 and CDR2 sequences are SGHAT and FQDESV (reference sequence). Trimming at V came to 5 bases and at J to 3 bases, leaving 5 bases not matched to a gene. The CDR3 here is CASSEGQGAANEKLFF. Here the CDR3 DNA reads TGTGCCAGCAGCGAAGGACAGGGGGCTGCTAATGAAAAACTGTTTTTT. Full variable domain (remainder filled in from reference TRBV11-1 and TRBJ1-4): EAEVAQSPRYKITEKSQAVAFWCDPISGHATLYWYRQILGQGPELLVQFQDESVVDDSQLPKDRFSAERLKGVDSTLKIQPAELGDSAMYLCASSEGQGAANEKLFFGSGTQLSVL.

The rearrangement uses TRBV19 and TRBJ2-4; TRBD1 is a possible D gene (5 bases). Germline V gene sequence: CDR1 LNHDA, CDR2 SQIVND (reference sequence). V dropped 3 bases and J dropped 9 bases, with 9 bases sitting between them. The CDR3 spans 12 residues. For the CDR3, the DNA is TGTGCCAGTAGTATGCAGGGTAGCATTCAGTACTTC. Amino acids: CASSMQGSIQYF.

The genes are TRBV27 and TRBJ1-1; the match to TRBD1 covers 7 bases. The CDR3 contains 15 residues. V was clipped by 3 bases and J by 1 base; unmatched bases: 5. CDR1 and CDR2 from the germline V gene are MNHEY and SMNVEV (reference sequence). CDR3: CASSLTGTENTEAFF. As DNA, the CDR3 is TGTGCCAGCAGTTTGACAGGGACTGAGAACACTGAAGCTTTCTTT.

This chain connects TRBV5-1 to TRBJ2-3; 8 nucleotides align to TRBD2. This CDR3 has 17 residues. V lost 1 base and J lost 4; bases outside the gene matches: 11. Germline V gene lookup returns CDR1 SGHRS and CDR2 YFSETQ. The CDR3 nucleotides are TGCGCCAGCAGCTTGAGCCTTGGCGGGAGGTCGGCAGATACGCAGTATTTT. This sequence encodes CASSLSLGGRSADTQYF.

The chain joins TRBV4-3 to TRBJ2-1, with 14 nucleotides matching TRBD2. Unmatched junction bases numbered 5, after V lost 0 bases and J lost 10 bases. Germline-derived CDR1 and CDR2 are LGHNA and YSLEER. The CDR3 is made up of 16 amino acids. The CDR3 protein is CASSQEGTSGGREQFF. The CDR3, as DNA: TGCGCCAGCAGCCAAGAGGGGACTAGCGGGGGAAGGGAGCAGTTCTTC.

The chain has TRBV28 and TRBJ1-3; no reliable D call. In germline, CDR1 is MDHEN, CDR2 SYDVKM. V was clipped by 0 bases and J by 3 bases, with 6 bases between them. The CDR3 is 14 amino acids. CDR3 loop: CASSLWGSGNTIYF. As DNA, the CDR3 is TGTGCCAGCAGTTTATGGGGGAGTGGAAACACCATATATTTT. Variable domain in full (rest from reference TRBV28 and TRBJ1-3): DVKVTQSSRYLVKRTGEKVFLECVQDMDHENMFWYRQDPGLGLRLIYFSYDVKMKEKGDIPEGYSVSREKKERFSLILESASTNQTSMYLCASSLWGSGNTIYFGEGSWLTVV.

This chain uses TRBV10-1 with TRBJ2-3; 12 bases align to TRBD2. The CDR3 runs 16 residues. CDR1 WNHNN and CDR2 SYGVQD come from the germline V gene (reference sequence). The V segment lost 7 bases and the J segment 0 bases; nucleotides outside the gene matches: 5. The CDR3: CASTPLAGGSTDTQYF. CDR3 DNA: TGCGCCAGCACCCCCCTAGCGGGGGGGAGCACAGATACGCAGTATTTT.

The V gene is TRBV7-9, the J gene TRBJ2-7, with D perhaps matching TRBD1 (6 bases). The CDR3 has 15 residues. Trimming removed 5 bases at V and 3 bases at J, with 17 bases between. CDR1 and CDR2 (germline): SEHNR, FQNEAQ (reference sequence). The CDR3 coding sequence is TGTGCCAGCAGCCCCCGTGACAGGAGGCTCTACGAGCAGTACTTC. Translated: CASSPRDRRLYEQYF.

This rearrangement joins TRBV7-8 to TRBJ2-6; D is unresolved. CDR1 is SGHVS, CDR2 FQNEAQ, per germline. CDR3 size: 13 residues. Trimming took off 5 bases at V and 3 bases at J, with 5 bases between the two ends. CDR3 nucleotide sequence: TGTGCCAGCAGCCCCCGTGGGGCCAACGTCCTGACTTTC. This gives the protein CASSPRGANVLTF.

The rearrangement uses TRBV4-2 and TRBJ1-1; weak D call: TRBD1 (5 bases). CDR3 size: 15 residues. Germline V gives CDR1 LGHNA, CDR2 YNFKEQ. Trimming removed 0 bases from V and 8 bases from J, with 16 bases in between. CDR3 in amino acids: CASSQEEGGVFEAFF. The DNA for the CDR3 is TGTGCCAGCAGCCAAGAGGAGGGAGGGGTGTTCGAAGCTTTCTTT.

The chain recombines TRBV6-4 with TRBJ1-5; D is undetermined. From germline, CDR1 is MRHNA and CDR2 SNTAGT. V was trimmed by 2 bases and J by 0 bases, leaving 8 bases between them. The CDR3 covers 15 residues. CDR3 in amino acids: CASSDVQYSNQPQHF. In DNA form, the CDR3 reads TGTGCCAGCAGTGACGTACAGTATAGCAATCAGCCCCAGCATTTT.

The chain links TRBV19 to TRBJ2-2; 11 positions match TRBD2. The CDR3 spans 18 residues. Germline values: CDR1 LNHDA, CDR2 SQIVND (reference sequence). The V segment lost 4 bases and the J segment 1 base; nucleotides outside the gene matches: 8. For the CDR3, the DNA is TGTGCCAGTAGTACCCTCCCGACTAGCGGGGAGAACACCGGGGAGCTGTTTTTT. This codes for CASSTLPTSGENTGELFF.

This CDR3 is CASSSLAGNTDTQYF. As DNA, the CDR3 is TGTGCCAGCAGTTCCCTAGCGGGAAACACAGATACGCAGTATTTT. The chain recombines TRBV28 with TRBJ2-3; the match to TRBD2 covers 9 bases. The germline V gene has CDR1 MDHEN and CDR2 SYDVKM. The CDR3 is 15 residues long. Germline trimming cut 4 bases from V and 2 bases from J; bases unmatched to any gene: 4.

The chain employs TRBV9 and TRBJ1-4; D is uncertain. V dropped 4 bases and J dropped 5 bases, with 18 bases sitting between them. Germline-derived CDR1 and CDR2 are SGDLS and YYNGEE. The CDR3 sequence is 16 residues long. The CDR3 sequence is CASSPNNRGSNEKLFF. CDR3 DNA: TGTGCCAGCAGCCCGAACAATCGAGGATCGAATGAAAAACTGTTTTTT.

This chain connects TRBV7-9 to TRBJ1-2, with 8 bases matching TRBD1. Germline trimming cut 1 base from V and 8 bases from J; bases unmatched to any gene: 9. Germline values: CDR1 SEHNR, CDR2 FQNEAQ (reference sequence). This CDR3 comprises 15 residues. DNA for the CDR3: TGTGCCAGCAGCTTAGATCGGCAGGGGGCCTACGGCTACACCTTC. Translated: CASSLDRQGAYGYTF.

The chain links TRBV5-1 to TRBJ1-3; no clear D. Trimming removed 4 bases at V and 0 bases at J, with 11 bases between. The length of the CDR3 is 15 residues. In germline, CDR1 is SGHRS, CDR2 YFSETQ. The CDR3 here is CASSTSGNSGNTIYF. The DNA of the CDR3 is TGCGCCAGCAGCACCTCCGGGAACTCTGGAAACACCATATATTTT.

V is TRBV27 and J is TRBJ2-1; tentatively, D is TRBD1 (5 bases). CDR1 MNHEY and CDR2 SMNVEV come from the germline V gene (reference sequence). Trimming pared 3 bases from V and 13 bases from J, leaving 16 bases between. The CDR3 loop spans 13 amino acids. In DNA, the CDR3 is TGTGCCAGCAGTTTGGCCCCTACAGGCGCCCAGTTCTTC. Translating it yields CASSLAPTGAQFF.

The chain couples TRBV4-1 to TRBJ1-2; TRBD1 matches at 9 bases. The CDR3 extends over 17 amino acids. V lost 2 bases, J lost 6 bases, and 13 bases stayed unmatched. Germline CDR1 reads MGHRA; CDR2 reads YSYEKL. CDR3 region: CASSQYPSGTGIDGYTF. For the CDR3, the DNA is TGCGCCAGCAGCCAATATCCCTCCGGGACAGGGATAGATGGCTACACCTTC.

V gene TRBV5-4 combines with J gene TRBJ2-3; 8 nucleotides line up with TRBD2. Losses at the gene ends were 2 bases for V and 6 bases for J; bases not matched to a gene: 8. CDR1 is SGHNT, CDR2 YYREEE, per germline (reference sequence). This CDR3 region has 15 residues. The CDR3 DNA reads TGTGCCAGCAGCTTCAAGCGGGAGATAGGGGATACGCAGTATTTT. Amino acids: CASSFKREIGDTQYF.

The V gene is TRBV9, the J gene TRBJ1-6, with D possibly being TRBD1 (5 bases). The CDR3 contains 14 residues. Trimming stripped 6 bases from V and 0 bases from J, with 7 bases between. Germline CDR1 SGDLS, CDR2 YYNGEE. The CDR3: CASNGGSYNSPLHF. The CDR3 DNA follows: TGTGCCAGCAACGGGGGCTCCTATAATTCACCCCTCCACTTT.

The gene calls are TRBV5-5 and TRBJ2-3, with TRBD2 identical over 7 bases. CDR3 length equals 16 residues. V shed 0 bases, J shed 3 bases, and the junction held 7 bases outside the gene matches. Germline values: CDR1 SGHKS, CDR2 YYEKEE (reference sequence). CDR3 nucleotide sequence: TGTGCCAGCAGCTTGGGGAGGCAGGGAGGGACAGATACGCAGTATTTT. Amino acid sequence: CASSLGRQGGTDTQYF.

CDR3: CASSRNSGGPQETQYF. The CDR3 DNA sequence: TGTGCCAGCAGCCGGAACAGCGGGGGCCCCCAAGAGACCCAGTACTTC. The chain carries TRBV11-2 and TRBJ2-5; TRBD2 agrees at 8 bases. Germline lookup yields CDR1 SGHAT and CDR2 FQNNGV. This CDR3 is 16 amino acids long. Trimming took 5 bases from V and 1 from J; bases not matched to a gene: 9.